This entry lists 5 T cell receptor beta chains sequenced from one sample in a study of OX40 agonist ivuxolimab in advanced cancers. The assay was immunoSEQ multiplex PCR, and TCRdb's table has in-frame clones only and misses some. The sample lists around 84,000 clones, around 94% seen once, with 11% in the top ten. This material consisted of CD4+ or CD8+ T cells sorted from blood, taken in a trial of the OX40 agonist ivuxolimab. These receptors were taken from an adult with an advanced solid tumor such as melanoma, head and neck, liver or kidney cancer.

This clone was observed a single time. The V gene is TRBV4-3, the J gene TRBJ2-7; D gene uncertain. Trimming left V 1 base short and J 2 bases short, with 21 bases between. Germline assignment: CDR1 LGHNA and CDR2 YSLEER. The CDR3 loop spans 18 amino acids. CDR3 nucleotides: TGCGCCAGCAGCCAAGTTTGGGTAGGGTCGACCAGCGCCTACGAGCAGTACTTC. Translated: CASSQVWVGSTSAYEQYF.

The rearrangement joins TRBV14 to TRBJ1-1, with 9 bases fitting TRBD1. Germline V lookup: CDR1 SGHDN, CDR2 FVKESK. The CDR3 has 14 amino acids. Trimming cost V 0 bases and J 9 bases; bases outside gene matches: 5. CDR3 coding DNA: TGTGCCAGCAGCCAAGAATACAGGGGGCCCAAAGCTTTCTTT. This gives the protein CASSQEYRGPKAFF.

The genes are TRBV28 and TRBJ2-2, with D perhaps TRBD1 (6 bases). V was clipped by 5 bases and J by 4 bases, with 11 bases between them. Germline-derived CDR1 and CDR2 are MDHEN and SYDVKM. This CDR3 region has 14 residues. The CDR3 here is CASSEQGITGELFF. CDR3 DNA: TGTGCCAGCAGTGAACAGGGAATCACCGGGGAGCTGTTTTTT.

This clone was found once. The V gene is TRBV27, the J gene TRBJ2-5; D call uncertain. In germline, CDR1 is MNHEY, CDR2 SMNVEV (reference sequence). The ends were cut back, 1 base at V and 3 bases at J, with 9 bases in the middle. The length of the CDR3 is 14 residues. The CDR3 DNA reads TGTGCCAGCAGTTTATTTCCCCGTAAAGAGACCCAGTACTTC. Protein sequence: CASSLFPRKETQYF.

The V and J genes are TRBV9 and TRBJ2-1; 11 positions match TRBD2. The CDR3 contains 17 residues. V shed 3 bases and J 1 base; nucleotides not matched to a gene: 6. Per germline, CDR1 SGDLS and CDR2 YYNGEE. CDR3 sequence reads: CASSARTSGLSYNEQFF. DNA for the CDR3: TGTGCCAGCAGCGCTCGGACTAGCGGGCTATCCTACAATGAGCAGTTCTTC.